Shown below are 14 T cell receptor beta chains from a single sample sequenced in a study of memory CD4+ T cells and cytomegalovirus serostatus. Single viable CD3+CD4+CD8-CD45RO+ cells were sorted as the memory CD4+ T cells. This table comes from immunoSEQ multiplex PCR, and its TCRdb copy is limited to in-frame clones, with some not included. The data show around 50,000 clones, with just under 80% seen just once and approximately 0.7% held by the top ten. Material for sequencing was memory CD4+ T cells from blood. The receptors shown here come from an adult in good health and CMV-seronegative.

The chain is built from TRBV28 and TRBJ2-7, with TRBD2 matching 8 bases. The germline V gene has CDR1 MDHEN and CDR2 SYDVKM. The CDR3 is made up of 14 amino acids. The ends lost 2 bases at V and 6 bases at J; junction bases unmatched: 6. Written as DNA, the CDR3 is TGTGCCAGCAGTTTAGGGACTAGTCTTCGCGAGCAGTACTTC. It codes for CASSLGTSLREQYF.

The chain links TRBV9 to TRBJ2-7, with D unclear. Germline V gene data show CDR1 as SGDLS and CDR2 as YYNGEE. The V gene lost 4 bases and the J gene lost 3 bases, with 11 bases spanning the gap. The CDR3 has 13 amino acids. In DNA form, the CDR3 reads TGTGCCAGCAGCCCCCCCGCAGGCTACGAGCAGTACTTC. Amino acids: CASSPPAGYEQYF. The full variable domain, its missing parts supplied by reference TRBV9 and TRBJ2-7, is DSGVTQTPKHLITATGQRVTLRCSPRSGDLSVYWYQQSLDQGLQFLIQYYNGEERAKGNILERFSAQQFPDLHSELNLSSLELGDSALYFCASSPPAGYEQYFGPGTRLTVT.

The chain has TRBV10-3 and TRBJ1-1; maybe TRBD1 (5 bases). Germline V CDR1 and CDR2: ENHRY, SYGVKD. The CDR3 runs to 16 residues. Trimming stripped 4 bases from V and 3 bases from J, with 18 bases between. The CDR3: CAISGSVFREDTEAFF. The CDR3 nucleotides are TGTGCCATCAGTGGGTCGGTTTTCAGGGAGGACACTGAAGCTTTCTTT.

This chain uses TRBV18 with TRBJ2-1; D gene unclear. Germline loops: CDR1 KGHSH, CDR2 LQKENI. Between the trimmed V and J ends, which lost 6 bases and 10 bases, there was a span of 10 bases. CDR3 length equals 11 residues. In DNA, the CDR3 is TGTGCCAGCTCCCCTTTGGAGGAGCAGTTCTTC. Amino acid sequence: CASSPLEEQFF.

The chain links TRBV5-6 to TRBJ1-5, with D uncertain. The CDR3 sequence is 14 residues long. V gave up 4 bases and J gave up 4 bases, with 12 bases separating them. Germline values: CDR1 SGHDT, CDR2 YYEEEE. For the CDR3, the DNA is TGTGCCAGCAGCATTTGGACCATTAATCAGCCCCAGCATTTT. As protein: CASSIWTINQPQHF.

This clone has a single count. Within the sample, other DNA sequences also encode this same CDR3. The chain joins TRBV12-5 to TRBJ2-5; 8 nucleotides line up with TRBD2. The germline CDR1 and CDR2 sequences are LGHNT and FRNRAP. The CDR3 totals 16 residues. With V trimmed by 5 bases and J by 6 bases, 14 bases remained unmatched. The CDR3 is CASGPPGTSVMKTQYF. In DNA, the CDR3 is TGTGCTAGTGGTCCCCCCGGGACTAGTGTAATGAAGACCCAGTACTTC.

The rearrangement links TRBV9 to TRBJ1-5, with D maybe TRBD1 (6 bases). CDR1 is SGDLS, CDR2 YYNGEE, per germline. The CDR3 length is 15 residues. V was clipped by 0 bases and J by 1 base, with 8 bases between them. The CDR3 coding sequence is TGTGCCAGCAGCGTAGAGGGGGTCAGCAATCAGCCCCAGCATTTT. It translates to CASSVEGVSNQPQHF.

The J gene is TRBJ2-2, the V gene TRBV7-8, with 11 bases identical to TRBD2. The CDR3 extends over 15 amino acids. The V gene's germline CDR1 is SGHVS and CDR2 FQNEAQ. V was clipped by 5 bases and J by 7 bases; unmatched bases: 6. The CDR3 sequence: CASSPGTSGGGELFF. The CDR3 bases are TGTGCCAGCAGCCCCGGGACTAGCGGTGGCGGGGAGCTGTTTTTT.

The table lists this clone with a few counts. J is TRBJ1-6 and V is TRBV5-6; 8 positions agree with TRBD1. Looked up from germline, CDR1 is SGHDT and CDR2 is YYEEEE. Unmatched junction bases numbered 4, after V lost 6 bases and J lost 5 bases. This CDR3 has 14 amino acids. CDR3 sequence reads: CASTLTGDNSPLHF. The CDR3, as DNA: TGTGCCAGCACCCTGACAGGGGATAATTCACCCCTCCACTTT.

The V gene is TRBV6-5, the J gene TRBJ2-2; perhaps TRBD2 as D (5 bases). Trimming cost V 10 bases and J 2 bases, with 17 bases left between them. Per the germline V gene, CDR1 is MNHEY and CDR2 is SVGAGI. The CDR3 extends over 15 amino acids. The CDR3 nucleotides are TGTGCCACCACGAGACCCAGCGGCAACACCGGGGAGCTGTTTTTT. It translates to CATTRPSGNTGELFF.

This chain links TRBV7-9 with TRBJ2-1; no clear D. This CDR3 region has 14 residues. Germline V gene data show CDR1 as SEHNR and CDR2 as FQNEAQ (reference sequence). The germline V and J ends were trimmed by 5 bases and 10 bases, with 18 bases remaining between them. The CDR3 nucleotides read TGTGCCAGCAGCCTACCCCAGAGGCTCTCAGAGCAGTTCTTC. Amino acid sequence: CASSLPQRLSEQFF.

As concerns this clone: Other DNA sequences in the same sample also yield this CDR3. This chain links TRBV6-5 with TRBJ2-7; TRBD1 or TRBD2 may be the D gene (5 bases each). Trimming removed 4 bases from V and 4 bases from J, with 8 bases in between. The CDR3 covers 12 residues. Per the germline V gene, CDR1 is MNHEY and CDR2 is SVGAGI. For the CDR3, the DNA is TGTGCCAGCAGTTCCGGGGCATACGAGCAGTACTTC. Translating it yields CASSSGAYEQYF.

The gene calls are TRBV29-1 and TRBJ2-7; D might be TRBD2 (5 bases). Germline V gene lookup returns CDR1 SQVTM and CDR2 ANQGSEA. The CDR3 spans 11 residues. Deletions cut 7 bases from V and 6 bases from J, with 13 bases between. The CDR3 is CSGAEGSEQYF. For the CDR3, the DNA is TGCAGCGGGGCCGAGGGTTCCGAGCAGTACTTC.

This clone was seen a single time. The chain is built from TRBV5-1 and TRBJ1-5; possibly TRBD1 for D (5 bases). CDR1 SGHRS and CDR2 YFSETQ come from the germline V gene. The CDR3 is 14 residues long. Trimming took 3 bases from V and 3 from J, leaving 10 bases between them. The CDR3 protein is CASSWDGANQPQHF. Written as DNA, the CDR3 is TGCGCCAGCAGCTGGGACGGTGCCAATCAGCCCCAGCATTTT.